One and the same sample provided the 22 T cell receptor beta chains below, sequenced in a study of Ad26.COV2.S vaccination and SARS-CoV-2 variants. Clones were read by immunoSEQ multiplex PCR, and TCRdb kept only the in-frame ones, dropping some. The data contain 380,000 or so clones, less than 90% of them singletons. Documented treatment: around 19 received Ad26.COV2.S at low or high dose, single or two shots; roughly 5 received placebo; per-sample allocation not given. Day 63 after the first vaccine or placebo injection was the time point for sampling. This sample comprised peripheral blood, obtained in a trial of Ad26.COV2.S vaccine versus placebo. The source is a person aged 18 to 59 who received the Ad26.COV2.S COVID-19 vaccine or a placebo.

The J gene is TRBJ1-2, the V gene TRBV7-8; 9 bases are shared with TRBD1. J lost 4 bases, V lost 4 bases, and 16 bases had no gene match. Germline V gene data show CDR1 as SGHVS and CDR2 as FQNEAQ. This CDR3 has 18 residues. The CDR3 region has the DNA TGTGCCAGCAGCTCTCAGCGGACAGGGGAAAACTCCCCCTATGGCTACACCTTC. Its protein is CASSSQRTGENSPYGYTF.

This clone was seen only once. The CDR3 DNA reads TGTGCCATCGGTAGAGCGGGGCAAGAGACCCAGTACTTC. Translated, it gives CAIGRAGQETQYF. The chain has TRBV10-3 and TRBJ2-5; 7 bases are shared with TRBD2. V shed 8 bases and J 2 bases; nucleotides not matched to a gene: 5. The germline V gene has CDR1 ENHRY and CDR2 SYGVKD. The CDR3 contains 13 residues.

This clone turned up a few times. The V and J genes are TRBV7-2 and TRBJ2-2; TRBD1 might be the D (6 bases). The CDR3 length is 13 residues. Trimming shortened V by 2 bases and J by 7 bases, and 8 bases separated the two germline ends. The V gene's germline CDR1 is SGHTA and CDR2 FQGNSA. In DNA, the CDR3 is TGTGCCAGCAGCTTACAGGGACACGGGGAGCTGTTTTTT. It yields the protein CASSLQGHGELFF.

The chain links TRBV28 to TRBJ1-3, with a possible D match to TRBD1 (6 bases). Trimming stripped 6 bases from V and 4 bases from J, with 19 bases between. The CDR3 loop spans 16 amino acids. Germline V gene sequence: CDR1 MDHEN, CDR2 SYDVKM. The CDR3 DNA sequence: TGTGCCAGCAGGCCTTCAGGAAGCAGGGGAGGAAACACCATATATTTT. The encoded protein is CASRPSGSRGGNTIYF.

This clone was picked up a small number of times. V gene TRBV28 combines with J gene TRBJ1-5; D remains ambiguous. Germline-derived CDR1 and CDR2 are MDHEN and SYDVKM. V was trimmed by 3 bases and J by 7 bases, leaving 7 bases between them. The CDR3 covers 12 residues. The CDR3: CASSFGVQPQHF. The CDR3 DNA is TGTGCCAGCAGTTTCGGGGTCCAGCCCCAGCATTTT.

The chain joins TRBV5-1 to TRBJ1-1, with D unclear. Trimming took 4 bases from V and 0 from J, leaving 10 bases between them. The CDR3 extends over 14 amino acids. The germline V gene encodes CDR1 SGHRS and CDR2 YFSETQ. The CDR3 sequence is CASSVESLNTEAFF. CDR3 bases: TGCGCCAGCAGCGTCGAGTCGCTGAACACTGAAGCTTTCTTT.

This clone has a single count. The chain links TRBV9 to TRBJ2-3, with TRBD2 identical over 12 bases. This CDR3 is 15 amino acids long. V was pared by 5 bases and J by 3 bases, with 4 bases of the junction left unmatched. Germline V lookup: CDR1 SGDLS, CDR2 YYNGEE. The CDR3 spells CASSLTSGRTDTQYF. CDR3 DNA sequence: TGTGCCAGCAGTTTAACTAGCGGGAGGACAGATACGCAGTATTTT.

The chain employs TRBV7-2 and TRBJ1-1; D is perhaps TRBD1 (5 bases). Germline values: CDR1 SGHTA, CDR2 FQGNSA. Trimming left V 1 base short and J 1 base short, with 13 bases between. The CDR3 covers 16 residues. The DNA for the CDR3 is TGTGCCAGCAGCTTAGAAGACCAGGGTCGGAACACTGAAGCTTTCTTT. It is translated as CASSLEDQGRNTEAFF.

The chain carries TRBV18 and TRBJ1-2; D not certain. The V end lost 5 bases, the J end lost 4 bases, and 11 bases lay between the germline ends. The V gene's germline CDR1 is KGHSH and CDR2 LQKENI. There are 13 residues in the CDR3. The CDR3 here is CASSDDLFYGYTF. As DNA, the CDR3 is TGTGCCAGCTCAGATGACCTGTTCTATGGCTACACCTTC.

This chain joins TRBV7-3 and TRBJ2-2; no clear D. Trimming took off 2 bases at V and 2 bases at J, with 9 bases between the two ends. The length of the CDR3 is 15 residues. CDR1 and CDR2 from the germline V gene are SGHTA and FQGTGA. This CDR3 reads CASSLVPDNTGELFF. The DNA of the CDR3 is TGTGCCAGCAGCTTAGTCCCAGATAACACCGGGGAGCTGTTTTTT.

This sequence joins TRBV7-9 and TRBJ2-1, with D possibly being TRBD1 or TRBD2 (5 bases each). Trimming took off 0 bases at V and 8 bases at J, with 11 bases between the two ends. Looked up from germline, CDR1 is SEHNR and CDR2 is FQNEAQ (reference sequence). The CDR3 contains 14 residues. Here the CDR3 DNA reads TGTGCCAGCAGCTTAGCCCGGGACGGCTATGAGCAGTTCTTC. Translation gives CASSLARDGYEQFF.

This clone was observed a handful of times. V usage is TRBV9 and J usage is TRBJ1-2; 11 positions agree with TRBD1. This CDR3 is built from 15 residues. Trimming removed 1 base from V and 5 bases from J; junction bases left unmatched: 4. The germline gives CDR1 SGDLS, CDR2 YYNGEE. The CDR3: CASSVLGQGDYGYTF. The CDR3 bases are TGTGCCAGCAGCGTACTGGGACAGGGGGATTATGGCTACACCTTC.

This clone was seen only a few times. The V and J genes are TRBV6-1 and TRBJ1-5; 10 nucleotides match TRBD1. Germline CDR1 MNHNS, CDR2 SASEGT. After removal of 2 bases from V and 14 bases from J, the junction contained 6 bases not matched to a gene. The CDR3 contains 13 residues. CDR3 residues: CASSEIIGQGEHF. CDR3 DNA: TGTGCCAGCAGTGAAATAATCGGACAGGGGGAGCATTTT.

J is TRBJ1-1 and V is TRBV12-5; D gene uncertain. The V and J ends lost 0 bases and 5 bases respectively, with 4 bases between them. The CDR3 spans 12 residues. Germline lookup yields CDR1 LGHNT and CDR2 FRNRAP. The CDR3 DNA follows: TGTGCTAGTGGTTTGGTAGTTACTGAAGCTTTCTTT. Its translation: CASGLVVTEAFF. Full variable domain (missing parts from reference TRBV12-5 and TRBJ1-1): DARVTQTPRHKVTEMGQEVTMRCQPILGHNTVFWYRQTMMQGLELLAYFRNRAPLDDSGMPKDRFSAEMPDATLATLKIQPSEPRDSAVYFCASGLVVTEAFFGQGTRLTVV.

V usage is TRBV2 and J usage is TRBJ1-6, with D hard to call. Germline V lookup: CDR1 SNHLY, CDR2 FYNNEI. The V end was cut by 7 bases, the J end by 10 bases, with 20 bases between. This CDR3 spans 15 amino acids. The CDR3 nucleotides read TGTGCCAGCAAAGAACGGCCCGTTGGGGAATCACCCCTCCACTTT. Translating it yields CASKERPVGESPLHF.

CDR3 in DNA: TGCAGCGTTGAGGCGGAGGGGGGTTTCGGGGCCAACGTCCTGACTTTC. It codes for CSVEAEGGFGANVLTF. The V and J genes are TRBV29-1 and TRBJ2-6; D is possibly TRBD1 or TRBD2 (6 bases each). Germline assignment: CDR1 SQVTM and CDR2 ANQGSEA. Trimming took 3 bases from V and 4 from J, leaving 16 bases between them. The CDR3 sequence is 16 residues long.

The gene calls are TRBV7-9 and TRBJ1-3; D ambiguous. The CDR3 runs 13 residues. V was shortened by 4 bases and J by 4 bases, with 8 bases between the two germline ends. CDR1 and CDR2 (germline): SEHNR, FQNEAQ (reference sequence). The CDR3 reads CASSSGVGNTIYF. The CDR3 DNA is TGTGCCAGCAGCTCGGGAGTGGGAAACACCATATATTTT.

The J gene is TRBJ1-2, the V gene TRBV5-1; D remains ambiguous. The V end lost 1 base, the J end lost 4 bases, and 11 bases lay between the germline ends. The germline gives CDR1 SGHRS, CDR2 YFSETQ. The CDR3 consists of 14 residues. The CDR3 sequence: CASSLQTTGYGYTF. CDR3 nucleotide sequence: TGCGCCAGCAGCTTGCAAACGACGGGCTATGGCTACACCTTC.

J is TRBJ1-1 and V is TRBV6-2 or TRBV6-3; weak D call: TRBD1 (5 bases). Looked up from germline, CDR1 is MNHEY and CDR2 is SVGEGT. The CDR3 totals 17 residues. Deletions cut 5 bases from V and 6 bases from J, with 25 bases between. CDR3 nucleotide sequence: TGTGCCAGCAGTCGCACGGGCTTGGACACCAAGAGGGCTGAAGCTTTCTTT. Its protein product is CASSRTGLDTKRAEAFF.

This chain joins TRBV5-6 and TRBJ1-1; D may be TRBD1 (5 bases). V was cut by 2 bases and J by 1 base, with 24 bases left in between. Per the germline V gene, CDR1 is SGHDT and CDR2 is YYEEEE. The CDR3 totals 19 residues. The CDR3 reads CASSLLDSRISKSNTEAFF. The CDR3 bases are TGTGCCAGCAGCTTACTCGACAGTCGGATAAGTAAATCGAACACTGAAGCTTTCTTT. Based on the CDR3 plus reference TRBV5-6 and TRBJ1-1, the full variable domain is DAGVTQSPTHLIKTRGQQVTLRCSPKSGHDTVSWYQQALGQGPQFIFQYYEEEERQRGNFPDRFSGHQFPNYSSELNVNALLLGDSALYLCASSLLDSRISKSNTEAFFGQGTRLTVV.

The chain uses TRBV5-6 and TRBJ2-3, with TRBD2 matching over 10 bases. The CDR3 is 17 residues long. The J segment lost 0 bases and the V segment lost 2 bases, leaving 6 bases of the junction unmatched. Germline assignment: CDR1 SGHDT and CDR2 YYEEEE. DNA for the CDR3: TGTGCCAGCAGCTTTACTAGCGGGGCCACTAGCACAGATACGCAGTATTTT. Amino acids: CASSFTSGATSTDTQYF.

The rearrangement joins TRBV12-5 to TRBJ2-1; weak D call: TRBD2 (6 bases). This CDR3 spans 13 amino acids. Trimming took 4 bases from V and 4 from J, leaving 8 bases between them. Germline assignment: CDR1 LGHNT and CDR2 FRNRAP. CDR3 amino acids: CASGSGGYNEQFF. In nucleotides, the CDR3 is TGTGCTAGTGGTTCCGGGGGATACAATGAGCAGTTCTTC.